The 20 T cell receptor beta chains listed next were all sequenced from one sample in a study of shared clonotypes between healthy human individuals. This table comes from immunoSEQ multiplex PCR, and its TCRdb copy is limited to in-frame clones, with some not included. The sample records around 510,000 clones, around 96% being singletons. The specimen was naive CD4+ T cells sorted from blood. Subset noted: CD45RA+ positively selected. All receptors derive from a woman aged 30 to 39 in good health.

This rearrangement joins TRBV6-6 to TRBJ1-1; no firm D call. Germline V gene sequence: CDR1 MNHNY, CDR2 SVGAGI (reference sequence). Trimming stripped 2 bases from V and 4 bases from J, with 11 bases between. This CDR3 spans 14 amino acids. CDR3 bases: TGTGCCAGCAGTTACGTGGAAGTGGGCACTGAAGCTTTCTTT. Its translation is CASSYVEVGTEAFF.

The chain links TRBV28 to TRBJ1-5; D ambiguous. V dropped 5 bases and J dropped 11 bases, with 13 bases sitting between them. The CDR3 is made up of 12 amino acids. Germline-derived CDR1 and CDR2 are MDHEN and SYDVKM. The CDR3 is CASSNNIAAQHF. CDR3 coding DNA: TGTGCCAGCAGTAATAATATAGCAGCCCAGCATTTT.

The chain employs TRBV29-1 and TRBJ2-1, with 11 nucleotides matching TRBD2. The V gene end was trimmed by 7 bases and the J gene end by 4 bases; junction bases not matched to a gene: 6. This CDR3 has 14 residues. CDR1 and CDR2 from the germline V gene are SQVTM and ANQGSEA. CDR3 coding DNA: TGCAGCGGAGTAACTAGCGGGAGTTACAATGAGCAGTTCTTC. Amino acid sequence: CSGVTSGSYNEQFF.

This chain connects TRBV19 to TRBJ1-5; 11 bases are a match to TRBD1. Trimming took 3 bases from V and 2 from J; bases not matched to a gene: 9. The CDR3 length is 18 residues. Germline V gives CDR1 LNHDA, CDR2 SQIVND (reference sequence). The chain's CDR3 is CASSIFGGTGGRNQPQHF. CDR3 coding DNA: TGTGCCAGTAGTATTTTCGGAGGGACAGGGGGTCGCAATCAGCCCCAGCATTTT.

The chain has TRBV5-1 and TRBJ2-1; 9 bases align to TRBD2. This CDR3 has 14 residues. The ends lost 6 bases at V and 4 bases at J; junction bases unmatched: 5. The germline V gene encodes CDR1 SGHRS and CDR2 YFSETQ. The CDR3 sequence: CASNVLAGYNEQFF. In nucleotides, the CDR3 is TGCGCCAGCAATGTTCTAGCGGGGTACAATGAGCAGTTCTTC.

In this sample, this clone turned up once. The CDR3 nucleotides read TGTGCCATCAGTCCCGGGACAGCGAACACTGAAGCTTTCTTT. Protein sequence: CAISPGTANTEAFF. This chain uses TRBV10-3 with TRBJ1-1; 7 nucleotides line up with TRBD1. With 5 bases clipped from V and 1 base from J, the junction kept 4 bases outside the gene matches. From germline, CDR1 is ENHRY and CDR2 SYGVKD. The CDR3 has 14 residues.

Here the CDR3 reads CASGDSGERYGYTF. In DNA, the CDR3 is TGTGCCAGTGGGGATTCAGGGGAAAGGTATGGCTACACCTTC. The rearrangement links TRBV19 to TRBJ1-2; D might be TRBD1 (6 bases). Germline V gene lookup returns CDR1 LNHDA and CDR2 SQIVND (reference sequence). V gave up 8 bases and J gave up 5 bases, with 18 bases separating them. The CDR3 runs 14 residues.

The rearrangement joins TRBV7-2 to TRBJ2-7; D is possibly TRBD1 or TRBD2 (8 bases each). The CDR3 runs 14 residues. V lost 4 bases to trimming and J lost 3 bases, with 13 bases between them. The germline gives CDR1 SGHTA, CDR2 FQGNSA. The CDR3 nucleotides are TGTGCCAGCAGCTATAGCGGGACAGGCTACGAGCAGTACTTC. It codes for CASSYSGTGYEQYF.

V usage is TRBV4-2 and J usage is TRBJ2-1; tentative D call: TRBD2 (5 bases). CDR3 length: 17 amino acids. V was clipped by 0 bases and J by 5 bases, with 17 bases between them. Looked up from germline, CDR1 is LGHNA and CDR2 is YNFKEQ. CDR3 region: CASSQDLIRGRDNEQFF. DNA for the CDR3: TGTGCCAGCAGCCAAGACTTAATCCGAGGGCGGGACAATGAGCAGTTCTTC.

The gene calls are TRBV5-6 and TRBJ2-5, with TRBD1 matching over 9 bases. The J call may be faulty, since TRBJ2-7 better matches the DNA end. Germline V lookup: CDR1 SGHDT, CDR2 YYEEEE. This CDR3 region has 14 residues. CDR3 bases: TGTGCCAGCCGCAGGGGACAGGGTTCCTACGAGCAGTACTTC. Protein sequence: CASRRGQGSYEQYF.

The chain uses TRBV15 and TRBJ1-1; perhaps TRBD1 as D (6 bases). CDR3 length: 14 amino acids. Trimming took 0 bases from V and 6 from J, leaving 11 bases between them. Germline CDR1 and CDR2: LNHNV and YYDKDF (reference sequence). In nucleotides, the CDR3 is TGTGCCACCAGCAGAGATGTACAGGGCGCTGAAGCTTTCTTT. This translates into CATSRDVQGAEAFF.

The V and J genes are TRBV30 and TRBJ2-1; 7 bases are shared with TRBD1. The CDR3 loop spans 19 amino acids. With V trimmed by 0 bases and J by 1 base, 15 bases remained unmatched. Germline CDR1 reads GTSNPN; CDR2 reads SVGIG (reference sequence). The CDR3 loop reads CAWSVRSGLRDRSYNEQFF. For the CDR3, the DNA is TGTGCCTGGAGTGTACGGTCGGGCCTACGGGACAGATCCTACAATGAGCAGTTCTTC.

The CDR3 protein is CASSSGLAGGEQFF. Written as DNA, the CDR3 is TGTGCCAGCAGTTCCGGACTAGCGGGAGGCGAGCAGTTCTTC. The chain has TRBV6-5 and TRBJ2-1; 14 bases map to TRBD2. Germline loops: CDR1 MNHEY, CDR2 SVGAGI. The CDR3 totals 14 residues. The ends lost 4 bases at V and 10 bases at J; junction bases unmatched: 3.

This chain joins TRBV18 and TRBJ2-3; TRBD1 matches 9 bases. The CDR3 sequence is 15 residues long. Per germline, CDR1 KGHSH and CDR2 LQKENI. V lost 5 bases and J lost 3; bases outside the gene matches: 6. The CDR3: CASSINRGRTDTQYF. CDR3 coding DNA: TGTGCCAGCTCAATCAACAGGGGGCGTACAGATACGCAGTATTTT.

The chain uses TRBV12-5 and TRBJ1-1; 8 bases line up with TRBD1. The ends lost 5 bases at V and 10 bases at J; junction bases unmatched: 12. CDR1 and CDR2 from the germline V gene are LGHNT and FRNRAP. The CDR3 consists of 14 residues. For the CDR3, the DNA is TGTGCTAGTGGTACCCAACAGGGGGGCCGGGGAGCTTTCTTT. The encoded protein is CASGTQQGGRGAFF.

The chain uses TRBV2 and TRBJ2-7, with 8 bases matching TRBD2. The junction had 7 bases not matched to a gene; V was cut back by 3 bases and J by 3 bases. The CDR3 is 15 amino acids. Germline CDR1 is SNHLY and CDR2 is FYNNEI. The CDR3: CASSEVGRGVYEQYF. CDR3 DNA: TGTGCCAGCAGTGAGGTCGGGAGGGGGGTCTACGAGCAGTACTTC.

The chain carries TRBV5-1 and TRBJ2-1; possible D gene TRBD2, 6 bases. V was clipped by 1 base and J by 5 bases, with 13 bases between them. The V gene's germline CDR1 is SGHRS and CDR2 YFSETQ. The CDR3 covers 15 residues. The CDR3 nucleotides read TGCGCCAGCAGCTTGTATGGCGGGGCTAACAATGAGCAGTTCTTC. Translated: CASSLYGGANNEQFF.

This clone was recorded once. This rearrangement joins TRBV27 to TRBJ2-1; D gene uncertain. The CDR3 runs 14 residues. V shed 6 bases and J shed 0 bases, with 9 bases lying between them. Germline CDR1 reads MNHEY; CDR2 reads SMNVEV (reference sequence). This CDR3 reads CASRHGRSYNEQFF. The CDR3 region has the DNA TGTGCCAGCAGGCATGGACGCTCCTACAATGAGCAGTTCTTC.

The chain uses TRBV7-2 and TRBJ1-5; D remains ambiguous. The germline gives CDR1 SGHTA, CDR2 FQGNSA. V was cut by 5 bases and J by 3 bases, with 8 bases left in between. The CDR3 runs 13 residues. This CDR3 is CASSLVSNQPQHF. In DNA form, the CDR3 reads TGTGCCAGCAGCCTTGTATCCAATCAGCCCCAGCATTTT.

V usage is TRBV10-3 and J usage is TRBJ1-4; TRBD1 matches at 7 bases. V lost 0 bases and J lost 3; bases outside the gene matches: 4. This CDR3 has 16 amino acids. From germline, CDR1 is ENHRY and CDR2 SYGVKD. The CDR3 is CAISESGTDANEKLFF. The CDR3 DNA is TGTGCCATCAGTGAGTCAGGGACAGACGCTAATGAAAAACTGTTTTTT.